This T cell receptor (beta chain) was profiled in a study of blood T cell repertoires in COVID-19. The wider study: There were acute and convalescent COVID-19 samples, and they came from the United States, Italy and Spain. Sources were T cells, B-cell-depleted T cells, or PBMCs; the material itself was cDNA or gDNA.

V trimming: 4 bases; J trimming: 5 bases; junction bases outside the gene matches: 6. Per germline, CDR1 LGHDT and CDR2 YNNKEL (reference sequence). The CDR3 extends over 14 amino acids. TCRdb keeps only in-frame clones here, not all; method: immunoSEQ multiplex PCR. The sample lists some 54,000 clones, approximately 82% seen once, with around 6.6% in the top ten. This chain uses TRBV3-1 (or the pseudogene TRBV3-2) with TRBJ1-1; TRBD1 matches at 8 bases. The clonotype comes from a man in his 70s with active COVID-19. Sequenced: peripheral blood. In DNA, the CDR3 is TGTGCCAGCAGCCCTTTGACAGGGGAGACTGAAGCTTTCTTT. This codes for CASSPLTGETEAFF.